This T cell receptor beta chain was sequenced in a study of blood T cell repertoires in COVID-19. Clones were sequenced by immunoSEQ multiplex PCR, and TCRdb holds only the in-frame ones, with some missing. The sample gives around 50,000 clones, roughly 90% of which show up once; under 20% is in the top ten. The V gene end was trimmed by 4 bases and the J gene end by 4 bases; junction bases not matched to a gene: 4. Germline CDR1 is SGHRS and CDR2 is YFSETQ. The length of the CDR3 is 14 residues. The clonotype was recovered from a man in his 70s with active COVID-19. The chain combines TRBV5-1 with TRBJ2-3; 9 bases are a match to TRBD2. Sequencing was performed on peripheral blood. The CDR3 DNA follows: TGCGCCAGCAGCAATAGCGGGAGCGCAGATACGCAGTATTTT. It encodes CASSNSGSADTQYF.